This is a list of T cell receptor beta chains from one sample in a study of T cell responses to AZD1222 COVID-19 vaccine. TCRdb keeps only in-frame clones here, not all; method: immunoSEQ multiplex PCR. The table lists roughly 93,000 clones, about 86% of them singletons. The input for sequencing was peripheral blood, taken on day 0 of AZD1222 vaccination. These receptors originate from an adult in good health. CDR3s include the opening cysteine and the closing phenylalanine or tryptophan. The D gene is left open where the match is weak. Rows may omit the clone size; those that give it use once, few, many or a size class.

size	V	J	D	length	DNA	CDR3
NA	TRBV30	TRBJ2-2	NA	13	TGTGCCTGGGGTGGCGGGTTCACCGGGGAGCTGTTTTTT	CAWGGGFTGELFF
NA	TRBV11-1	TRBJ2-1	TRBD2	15	TGTGCCAGCAGCCTTTCTGGGACTACAAACAATGAGCAGTTCTTC	CASSLSGTTNNEQFF
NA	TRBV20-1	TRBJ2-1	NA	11	TGCAGTGCTGCACAGGGCAATGAGCAGTTCTTC	CSAAQGNEQFF
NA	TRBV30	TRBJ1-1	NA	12	TGTGCCTGGAACGGACAGAACACTGAAGCTTTCTTT	CAWNGQNTEAFF
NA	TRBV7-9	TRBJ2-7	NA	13	TGTGCCAGCAGCTTCACAGGAAGCTACGAGCAGTACTTC	CASSFTGSYEQYF
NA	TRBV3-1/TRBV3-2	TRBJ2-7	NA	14	TGTGCCAGCAGCCCCGCAGAAGGGACCTACGAGCAGTACTTC	CASSPAEGTYEQYF
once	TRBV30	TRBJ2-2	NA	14	TGTGCCTGGAGTTGGGGGACGTATGGCGGGGAGCTGTTTTTT	CAWSWGTYGGELFF
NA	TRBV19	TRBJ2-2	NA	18	TGTGCCAGTAGTATACCGCGGTTACGGGGGCGTCGGACCGGGGAGCTGTTTTTT	CASSIPRLRGRRTGELFF
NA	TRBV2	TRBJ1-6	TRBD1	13	TGTGCCAGCTGGGGGACAGGGAATTCACCCCTCCACTTT	CASWGTGNSPLHF
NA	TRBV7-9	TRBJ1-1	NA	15	TGTGCCAGCAGCTTAGTTGGCAGGATGAACACTGAAGCTTTCTTT	CASSLVGRMNTEAFF
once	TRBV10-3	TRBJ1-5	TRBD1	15	TGTGCCATCAGTGAGACGGGACAGGCCAATCAGCCCCAGCATTTT	CAISETGQANQPQHF
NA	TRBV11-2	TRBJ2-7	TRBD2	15	TGTGCCAGCAGCCCCAGGGGGACTAGCGGTTACGAGCAGTACTTC	CASSPRGTSGYEQYF
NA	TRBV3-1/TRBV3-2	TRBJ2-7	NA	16	TGTGCCAGCAGCCAAGGTCAAGCCAGGGCGGGCTACGAGCAGTACTTC	CASSQGQARAGYEQYF
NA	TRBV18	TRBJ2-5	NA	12	TGTGCCAGCTCACCCCCTTCCTTGGCCCAGTACTTC	CASSPPSLAQYF
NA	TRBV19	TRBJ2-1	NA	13	TGTGCCAGTAGTATAGGAGAGGGACGTGAGCAGTTCTTC	CASSIGEGREQFF
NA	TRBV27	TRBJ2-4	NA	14	TGTGCCAGCAGTTTACAGGGGAAGAGGAACATTCAGTACTTC	CASSLQGKRNIQYF
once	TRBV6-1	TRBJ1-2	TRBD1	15	TGTGCCAGCAGTGAACCCGGGGGACAGAACTATGGCTACACCTTC	CASSEPGGQNYGYTF
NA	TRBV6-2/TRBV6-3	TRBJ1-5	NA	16	TGTGCCAGCAGTTACTCAACACCTTATAGCAATCAGCCCCAGCATTTT	CASSYSTPYSNQPQHF
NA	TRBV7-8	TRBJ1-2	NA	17	TGTGCCAGCAGCCACGTGCGTTCCGGAATCCTTAACTATGGCTACACCTTC	CASSHVRSGILNYGYTF
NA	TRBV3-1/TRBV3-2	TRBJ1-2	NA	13	TGTGCCAGCAGTCAGGGATTTGAGGATGGCTACACCTTC	CASSQGFEDGYTF
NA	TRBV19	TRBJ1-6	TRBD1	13	TGTGCCAGTACTTACCAGGGGGATTCACCCCTCCACTTT	CASTYQGDSPLHF
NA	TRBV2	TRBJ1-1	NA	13	TGTGCCTGCGGCCGGACAGAGAACACTGAAGCTTTCTTT	CACGRTENTEAFF
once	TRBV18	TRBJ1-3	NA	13	TGTGCCAGCTCACCACCGATAAGAAACACCATATATTTT	CASSPPIRNTIYF
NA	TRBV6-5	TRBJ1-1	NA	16	TGTGCCAGCAGTTACTCGAATTCCTACATGAACACTGAAGCTTTCTTT	CASSYSNSYMNTEAFF
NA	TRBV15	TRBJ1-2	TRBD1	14	TGTGCCACCAGCAGAGGTTCAGGGGGCGATGGCTACACCTTC	CATSRGSGGDGYTF
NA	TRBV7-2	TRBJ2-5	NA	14	TGTGCCAGCAGCTTGAGCGGGACAGTAGGGACCCAGTACTTC	CASSLSGTVGTQYF
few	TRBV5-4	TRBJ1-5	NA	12	TGTGCCAGCAGTCAGGGGAATCAGCCCCAGCATTTT	CASSQGNQPQHF
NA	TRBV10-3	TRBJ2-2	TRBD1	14	TGTGCCACCGAAGACAGGGATCGAACCGGGGAGCTGTTTTTT	CATEDRDRTGELFF
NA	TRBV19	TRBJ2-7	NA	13	TGTGCCAGTAGTTCTCAGGGCAGCGCCGAGCAGTACTTC	CASSSQGSAEQYF
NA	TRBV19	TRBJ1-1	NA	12	TGTGCCAGTGGGCAGCTTAGGACTGAAGCTTTCTTT	CASGQLRTEAFF
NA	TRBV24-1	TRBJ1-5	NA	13	TGTGCCACCAGTGGGCGGGGGGATCAGCCCCAGCATTTT	CATSGRGDQPQHF
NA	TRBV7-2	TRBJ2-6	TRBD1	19	TGTGCCAGCAGCCCCTGGGACAGGGAAAGTCTGAAAGGGGCCAACGTCCTGACTTTC	CASSPWDRESLKGANVLTF
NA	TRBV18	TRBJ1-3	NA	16	TGTGCCAGCTCACTTATGGACCGAACCTCTGGAAACACCATATATTTT	CASSLMDRTSGNTIYF
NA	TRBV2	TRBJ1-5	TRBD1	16	TGTGCCAGCAGTGGACCCGGGACAGCAAGCAATCAGCCCCAGCATTTT	CASSGPGTASNQPQHF
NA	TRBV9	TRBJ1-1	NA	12	TGTGCCAGCAGCGTTTTAGGGGCGAGAGCTTTCTTT	CASSVLGARAFF
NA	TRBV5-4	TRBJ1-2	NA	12	TGTGCCAGCAGCCTCGGGTTTGATGGCTACACCTTC	CASSLGFDGYTF
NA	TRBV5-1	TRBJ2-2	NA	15	TGCGCCAGCAGCTCCCTTGACAGGAACACCGGGGAGCTGTTTTTT	CASSSLDRNTGELFF
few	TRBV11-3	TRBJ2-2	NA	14	TGTGCCAGCACCAGAAACCAGGGAGCCGGGGAGCTGTTTTTT	CASTRNQGAGELFF
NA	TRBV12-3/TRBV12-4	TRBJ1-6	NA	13	TGTGCCAGCAGTACAACAGGCCAGGGGCCCCTCCACTTT	CASSTTGQGPLHF
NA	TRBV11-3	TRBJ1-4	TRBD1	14	TGTGCCAGCAGCTCCAGGGGGCCGGATGAAAAACTGTTTTTT	CASSSRGPDEKLFF
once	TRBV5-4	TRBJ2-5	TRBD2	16	TGTGCCAGCAGCCCCTCAATGCTAGCGGGGGAAGAGACCCAGTACTTC	CASSPSMLAGEETQYF
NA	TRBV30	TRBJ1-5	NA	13	TGTGCCTGGAGCCAAAACAGGGAGCAGCCCCAGCATTTT	CAWSQNREQPQHF
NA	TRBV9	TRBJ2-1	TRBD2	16	TGTGCCAGCAGCGTCCTAGCGGGAGTTGCCTACAATGAGCAGTTCTTC	CASSVLAGVAYNEQFF
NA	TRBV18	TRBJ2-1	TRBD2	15	TGTGCCAGCTCGCCAGGACTAGCGGGATCCAGTTGGCAGTTCTTC	CASSPGLAGSSWQFF
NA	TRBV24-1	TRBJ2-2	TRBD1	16	TGTGCCACCAGTGACGGGACAGGGGATGGCACCGGGGAGCTGTTTTTT	CATSDGTGDGTGELFF
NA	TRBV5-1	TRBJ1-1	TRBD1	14	TGCGCCAGCAGCCCTGAACAGGGGACCACTGAAGCTTTCTTT	CASSPEQGTTEAFF
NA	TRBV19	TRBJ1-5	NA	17	TGTGCCAGTAGTATAGGAATTTTCGGAGATAGCAATCAGCCCCAGCATTTT	CASSIGIFGDSNQPQHF
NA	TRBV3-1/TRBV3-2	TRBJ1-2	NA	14	TGTGCCAGCAGCCAAGGGGGTATAGTCTATGGCTACACCTTC	CASSQGGIVYGYTF
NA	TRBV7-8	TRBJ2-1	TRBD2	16	TGTGCCAGCAGCATCCAACTAGCGGGGGGAAACAATGAGCAGTTCTTC	CASSIQLAGGNNEQFF
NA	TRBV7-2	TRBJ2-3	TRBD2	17	TGTGCCAGCAGCCCGATGACTAGCGGGGGGGTGAGAGATACGCAGTATTTT	CASSPMTSGGVRDTQYF